This is a list of T cell receptor beta chains from one sample in a study of regulatory T cells in long-lasting Graves disease. In TCRdb, the multiplex PCR reads were re-called with MiXCR into one record per CDR3 protein. The sample carries around 400,000 distinct CDR3 sequences, 15% to 19% recorded once. The specimen comprised peripheral blood mononuclear cells (PBMCs), sampled at new diagnosis, from a patient treated with antithyroid drugs. Every receptor here comes from a female donor with Graves disease. Each CDR3 is given with its conserved first and last residue. The D gene is left open where the match is weak. A clone size is listed for some rows: how often the clone was seen (once, few, many), or a class if it is expanded.

D gene	V gene	J gene	clone size	CDR3 protein	CDR3 DNA
NA	TRBV28	TRBJ2-5	many	CASSFSGAGRGKETQYF	TGTGCCAGCAGTTTTTCGGGGGCTGGGAGAGGAAAAGAGACCCAGTACTTC
NA	TRBV9	TRBJ2-3	few	CASSVEGSISDTQYF	TGTGCCAGCAGCGTAGAAGGCAGTATTTCAGATACGCAGTATTTT
TRBD2	TRBV7-9	TRBJ2-1	many	CASSFRTSGRFPRNEQFF	TGTGCCAGCAGTTTCCGGACTAGCGGGAGGTTTCCCAGGAATGAGCAGTTCTTC
NA	TRBV12-3/TRBV12-4	TRBJ2-1	few	CASTPSVNEQFF	TGTGCCAGCACCCCCAGCGTCAATGAGCAGTTCTTC
NA	TRBV3-1	TRBJ2-5	few	CASSQDQFGQRETQYF	TGTGCCAGCAGCCAAGATCAATTCGGCCAGAGAGAGACCCAGTACTTC
NA	TRBV3-1	TRBJ2-2	many	CANSQASGGQDGELFF	TGTGCCAACAGCCAAGCTTCGGGGGGCCAAGACGGGGAGCTGTTTTTT
NA	TRBV12-3/TRBV12-4	TRBJ2-3	few	CASSFSGGTDTQYF	TGTGCCAGCAGTTTTTCTGGTGGCACAGATACGCAGTATTTT
TRBD2	TRBV12-3/TRBV12-4	TRBJ2-3	many	CASSPTSGEPNDTQYF	TGTGCCAGCAGTCCCACTAGCGGGGAGCCAAACGATACGCAGTATTTT
NA	TRBV29-1	TRBJ2-7	few	CSARERGENYEQYF	TGCAGCGCAAGGGAGAGAGGGGAAAACTACGAGCAGTACTTC
TRBD2	TRBV5-4	TRBJ2-5	many	CASSSRLAGDLETQYF	TGTGCCAGCAGCTCCCGACTAGCGGGAGATTTGGAGACCCAGTACTTC
TRBD2	TRBV6-5	TRBJ2-2	few	CASSYTMGLAGGPGTGELFF	TGTGCCAGCAGTTACACCATGGGACTAGCGGGAGGGCCGGGCACCGGGGAGCTGTTTTTT
NA	TRBV10-3	TRBJ2-7	many	CAISDWGAISYEQYF	TGTGCCATCAGTGATTGGGGCGCGATCTCCTACGAGCAGTACTTC
TRBD1	TRBV24-1	TRBJ2-2	many	CATRDRVNTGELFF	TGTGCCACCCGGGACAGGGTGAACACCGGGGAGCTGTTTTTT
NA	TRBV10-2	TRBJ2-4	NA	CASSEETAKNIQYF	TGCGCCAGCAGTGAGGAAACAGCCAAAAACATTCAGTACTTC
NA	TRBV10-3	TRBJ1-2	NA	CAITADRSVYGYTF	TGTGCCATCACCGCGGACCGCTCGGTTTATGGCTACACCTTC
NA	TRBV28	TRBJ1-2	many	CASSLGQNDGYTF	TGTGCCAGCAGTTTAGGGCAGAACGATGGCTACACCTTC
TRBD1	TRBV6-5	TRBJ1-5	many	CASSYFGTGANQPQHF	TGTGCCAGCAGTTACTTCGGGACAGGGGCTAATCAGCCCCAGCATTTT
NA	TRBV4-3	TRBJ2-3	many	CASSQGTSADTQYF	TGCGCCAGCAGCCAAGGGACCTCAGCGGATACGCAGTATTTT
NA	TRBV28	TRBJ2-7	few	CASSPPTPPYEQYF	TGTGCCAGCAGTCCACCGACACCTCCCTACGAGCAGTACTTC
NA	TRBV29-1	TRBJ1-1	many	CSVERQGGYTEAFF	TGCAGCGTTGAGCGGCAAGGGGGGTACACTGAAGCTTTCTTT
NA	TRBV7-9	TRBJ1-2	once	CASSLVPRNYGYTF	TGTGCCAGCAGCTTGGTGCCCCGTAACTATGGCTACACCTTC
NA	TRBV7-2	TRBJ1-3	many	CASSTTRDPGGNTIYF	TGTGCCAGCAGCACTACAAGGGACCCGGGTGGAAACACCATATATTTT
TRBD1	TRBV12-3/TRBV12-4	TRBJ1-5	many	CASSIWDRRDQPQHF	TGTGCCAGCAGTATCTGGGACAGGAGGGATCAGCCCCAGCATTTT
TRBD2	TRBV20-1	TRBJ2-7	many	CSTSGRVSPYEQYF	TGCAGCACTAGCGGGAGGGTTTCGCCCTACGAGCAGTACTTC
TRBD2	TRBV7-2	TRBJ2-1	once	CASRLRLAGYNEQFF	TGTGCCAGCAGACTCAGGTTAGCGGGGTACAATGAGCAGTTCTTC
NA	TRBV7-8	TRBJ2-1	many	CASSPRWGGRSYNEQFF	TGTGCCAGCAGCCCACGTTGGGGGGGGCGATCCTACAATGAGCAGTTCTTC
NA	TRBV28	TRBJ1-2	many	CASTKGRNYGYTF	TGTGCCAGCACGAAGGGCAGGAACTATGGCTACACCTTC
NA	TRBV10-3	TRBJ2-1	NA	CAISEGSQQFF	TGTGCCATCAGTGAGGGCAGTCAGCAGTTCTTC
TRBD1	TRBV11-2	TRBJ1-3	many	CASSGTGAGNTIYF	TGTGCCAGCAGCGGCACAGGGGCAGGAAACACCATATATTTT
NA	TRBV7-9	TRBJ2-7	many	CASNRIYEQYF	TGTGCCAGCAACCGGATCTACGAGCAGTACTTC
NA	TRBV7-9	TRBJ2-1	many	CASSLEHNEQFF	TGTGCCAGCAGCTTAGAACACAATGAGCAGTTCTTC
NA	TRBV4-1	TRBJ2-7	NA	CASSGHRGPEQYF	TGCGCCAGTTCGGGACATCGGGGGCCCGAGCAGTACTTC
NA	TRBV7-9	TRBJ1-2	few	CASSIDRHGYTF	TGTGCCAGCAGCATCGACCGCCATGGCTACACCTTC
TRBD1	TRBV11-2	TRBJ1-1	many	CASSFYGQGDHTEAFF	TGTGCCAGCAGCTTTTACGGACAGGGCGATCACACTGAAGCTTTCTTT
TRBD1	TRBV19	TRBJ1-2	many	CASSTLGTGGAYGYTF	TGTGCCAGTAGTACGCTGGGAACAGGGGGAGCCTATGGCTACACCTTC
NA	TRBV20-1	TRBJ2-7	many	CSAPPELGPTYEQYF	TGCAGTGCTCCGCCGGAGCTCGGCCCCACTTACGAGCAGTACTTC
NA	TRBV6-2/TRBV6-3	TRBJ1-1	NA	CASSYSFGVNTEAFF	TGTGCCAGCAGTTACTCCTTCGGGGTTAACACTGAAGCTTTCTTT
NA	TRBV3-1	TRBJ1-3	many	CASSLQSSLGNTIYF	TGTGCCAGCAGCCTCCAATCATCACTGGGTAACACCATATATTTT
NA	TRBV6-5	TRBJ2-3	many	CASSYGTGTDTQYF	TGTGCCAGCAGTTACGGGACGGGCACAGATACGCAGTATTTT
TRBD1	TRBV2	TRBJ2-1	NA	CASSEEGASYNEQFF	TGTGCCAGCAGTGAAGAGGGGGCCTCCTACAATGAGCAGTTCTTC
NA	TRBV28	TRBJ1-1	many	CASSFGARWEAFF	TGTGCCAGCAGTTTCGGAGCTCGGTGGGAAGCTTTCTTT
NA	TRBV12-3/TRBV12-4	TRBJ1-2	many	CASSLAGTYGYTF	TGTGCCAGCAGTTTAGCGGGGACCTATGGCTACACCTTC
TRBD2	TRBV6-2/TRBV6-3	TRBJ2-5	many	CASSDFTSANF	TGTGCCAGCAGCGACTTTACTAGCGCCAACTTC